The next 25 T cell receptor beta chains were all read from a single sample in a study of blood T cell repertoires in COVID-19. Generated by immunoSEQ multiplex PCR, the TCRdb table keeps only in-frame clones and is missing some. The sample holds more than 85,000 clones, about 78% seen once. The sequenced sample consisted of peripheral blood. Every receptor here comes from a human donor in a cohort sampled during active or convalescent COVID-19.

V usage is TRBV9 and J usage is TRBJ2-1, with D perhaps matching TRBD2 (5 bases). Germline CDR1 SGDLS, CDR2 YYNGEE. V lost 2 bases and J lost 1, with 13 bases in between. The CDR3 contains 16 residues. DNA of the CDR3: TGTGCCAGCAGCGTTTCCGGGGTATCATCCTACAATGAGCAGTTCTTC. Protein product: CASSVSGVSSYNEQFF.

This CDR3 is CASSVGIGGGLSEKLFF. CDR3 nucleotide sequence: TGTGCCAGCAGCGTAGGGATTGGGGGAGGGTTGAGTGAAAAACTGTTTTTT. The genes are TRBV9 and TRBJ1-4, with a weak D call TRBD1 (5 bases). The V end lost 0 bases, the J end lost 7 bases, and 19 bases lay between the germline ends. Germline CDR1 and CDR2: SGDLS and YYNGEE. This CDR3 has 17 amino acids.

The chain carries TRBV7-8 and TRBJ1-5; D possibly corresponds to TRBD1 (5 bases). Germline V lookup: CDR1 SGHVS, CDR2 FQNEAQ. The CDR3 extends over 15 amino acids. V was clipped by 5 bases and J by 2 bases, with 13 bases between them. The CDR3 sequence: CASSKGQGRNQPQHF. In DNA, the CDR3 is TGTGCCAGCAGCAAGGGCCAGGGTCGCAATCAGCCCCAGCATTTT.

The V gene is TRBV14, the J gene TRBJ2-5, with D unresolved. V lost 2 bases to trimming and J lost 0 bases, with 7 bases between them. CDR1 is SGHDN, CDR2 FVKESK, per germline. This CDR3 region has 14 residues. CDR3 DNA sequence: TGTGCCAGCAGCCAACGACTGGACCAAGAGACCCAGTACTTC. The encoded protein is CASSQRLDQETQYF.

On this clone itself: Other nucleotide sequences from this sample produce the same CDR3. V usage is TRBV6-5 and J usage is TRBJ1-2; tentative D call: TRBD1 (6 bases). CDR1 is MNHEY and CDR2 is SVGAGI in the germline V gene. The CDR3 is made up of 16 amino acids. The V and J ends lost 2 bases and 2 bases respectively, with 15 bases between them. The CDR3 DNA reads TGTGCCAGCAGTTACCGGACCGGGACATCGAACTATGGCTACACCTTC. Translated: CASSYRTGTSNYGYTF.

V and J are TRBV19 and TRBJ2-2, with TRBD2 identical over 14 bases. Unmatched junction bases numbered 7, after V lost 5 bases and J lost 5 bases. The CDR3 has 17 amino acids. The germline V gene encodes CDR1 LNHDA and CDR2 SQIVND (reference sequence). The CDR3 nucleotides read TGTGCCAGTAGTCCGGGACTAGCGGGAGCGAGGACCGGGGAGCTGTTTTTT. As protein: CASSPGLAGARTGELFF.

V usage is TRBV7-9 and J usage is TRBJ2-4, with D possibly TRBD1 on 6 matching bases. Trimming pared 5 bases from V and 3 bases from J, leaving 23 bases between. CDR1 and CDR2 from the germline V gene are SEHNR and FQNEAQ (reference sequence). The CDR3 consists of 18 residues. CDR3 region: CASSRGTTGGYYKNIQYF. The CDR3 DNA sequence: TGTGCCAGCAGCCGTGGCACGACAGGAGGATACTACAAAAACATTCAGTACTTC.

V gene TRBV14 combines with J gene TRBJ2-5; 13 positions match TRBD2. The germline V gene encodes CDR1 SGHDN and CDR2 FVKESK. The V gene end was trimmed by 4 bases and the J gene end by 4 bases; junction bases not matched to a gene: 3. The CDR3 is made up of 15 amino acids. This CDR3 is CASSLRLAGGETQYF. DNA of the CDR3: TGTGCCAGCAGCCTGAGACTAGCGGGAGGAGAGACCCAGTACTTC. Full variable domain (outside the CDR3, taken from reference TRBV14 and TRBJ2-5): EAGVTQFPSHSVIEKGQTVTLRCDPISGHDNLYWYRRVMGKEIKFLLHFVKESKQDESGMPNNRFLAERTGGTYSTLKVQPAELEDSGVYFCASSLRLAGGETQYFGPGTRLLVL.

The chain uses TRBV7-9 and TRBJ2-7; possibly TRBD1 for D (5 bases). There are 16 residues in the CDR3. Germline assignment: CDR1 SEHNR and CDR2 FQNEAQ (reference sequence). The V end lost 3 bases, the J end lost 2 bases, and 17 bases lay between the germline ends. This chain's CDR3 is CASSLAGRGGPYEQYF. DNA of the CDR3: TGTGCCAGCAGCTTGGCAGGGCGAGGTGGCCCCTACGAGCAGTACTTC.

The chain uses TRBV2 and TRBJ1-4, with D possibly TRBD1 on 5 matching bases. Germline lookup yields CDR1 SNHLY and CDR2 FYNNEI. Trimming shortened V by 7 bases and J by 15 bases, and 15 bases separated the two germline ends. The CDR3 spans 11 residues. The CDR3 region has the DNA TGTGCCAGCAATAGGGCTTCAGGGATGTTTTTT. Its protein product is CASNRASGMFF.

This clone was counted once. The chain recombines TRBV20-1 with TRBJ2-3, with 9 bases fitting TRBD2. CDR1 and CDR2 from the germline V gene are DFQATT and SNEGSKA (reference sequence). Losses at the gene ends were 3 bases for V and 2 bases for J; bases not matched to a gene: 6. This CDR3 has 15 residues. The CDR3 loop reads CSASVAGGITDTQYF. DNA of the CDR3: TGCAGTGCTAGTGTCGCGGGAGGGATCACAGATACGCAGTATTTT.

V usage is TRBV5-4 and J usage is TRBJ2-3; weak D call: TRBD2 (5 bases). V was clipped by 4 bases and J by 3 bases, with 21 bases between them. The CDR3 has 17 residues. The germline V gene encodes CDR1 SGHNT and CDR2 YYREEE (reference sequence). The CDR3 region has the DNA TGTGCCAGCAGCGTTGGCCCCGGCGGAGCGGTAACAGATACGCAGTATTTT. Translating it yields CASSVGPGGAVTDTQYF.

This sequence joins TRBV9 and TRBJ1-3; 9 bases are a match to TRBD1. The CDR3 loop spans 17 amino acids. V was clipped by 2 bases and J by 2 bases; unmatched bases: 8. The germline CDR1 and CDR2 sequences are SGDLS and YYNGEE. The CDR3 spells CASSVLDRGGTGNTIYF. CDR3 coding DNA: TGTGCCAGCAGCGTCTTGGACAGGGGAGGAACTGGAAACACCATATATTTT.

This rearrangement joins TRBV9 to TRBJ1-3; 7 bases map to TRBD1. V trimming: 3 bases; J trimming: 1 base; junction bases outside the gene matches: 4. Germline V gene sequence: CDR1 SGDLS, CDR2 YYNGEE. This CDR3 is built from 15 residues. The CDR3 sequence is CASSDRGLSGNTIYF. In DNA form, the CDR3 reads TGTGCCAGCAGCGACAGGGGACTGTCTGGAAACACCATATATTTT.

The chain couples TRBV6-5 to TRBJ1-4; D is possibly TRBD1 (6 bases). Germline V gene sequence: CDR1 MNHEY, CDR2 SVGAGI. The CDR3 is 15 amino acids. V was clipped by 2 bases and J by 8 bases, with 15 bases between them. The chain's CDR3 is CASSYRGASGEKLFF. DNA for the CDR3: TGTGCCAGCAGTTACCGGGGGGCTTCGGGAGAAAAACTGTTTTTT.

This clone was seen a handful of times. The V call is TRBV4-1, the J call TRBJ2-2; 9 bases fit TRBD1. Trimming at V came to 4 bases and at J to 6 bases, leaving 3 bases not matched to a gene. This CDR3 contains 14 residues. Germline V gene data show CDR1 as MGHRA and CDR2 as YSYEKL. The CDR3 DNA follows: TGCGCCAGCAGCCCCAGGACAGGGGCCGGGGAGCTGTTTTTT. Amino acids: CASSPRTGAGELFF.

The rearrangement joins TRBV20-1 to TRBJ2-5; unclear D gene. V lost 3 bases to trimming and J lost 5 bases, with 13 bases between them. In germline, CDR1 is DFQATT, CDR2 SNEGSKA (reference sequence). This CDR3 comprises 13 residues. The CDR3 bases are TGCAGTGCTAGTTCCCGCTCCCAGGAGACCCAGTACTTC. Its protein product is CSASSRSQETQYF.

This clone was counted only a few times. The chain carries TRBV6-6 and TRBJ1-4; 7 nucleotides match TRBD1. Germline lookup yields CDR1 MNHNY and CDR2 SVGAGI (reference sequence). The CDR3 spans 14 residues. V trimming: 2 bases; J trimming: 8 bases; junction bases outside the gene matches: 5. As DNA, the CDR3 is TGTGCCAGCAGTTACGGGACAGTGGGGGAAAAACTGTTTTTT. Encoded protein: CASSYGTVGEKLFF.

This chain connects TRBV4-1 to TRBJ2-3; 9 positions match TRBD2. Germline-derived CDR1 and CDR2 are MGHRA and YSYEKL. After removal of 3 bases from V and 6 bases from J, the junction contained 10 bases not matched to a gene. CDR3 size: 16 residues. For the CDR3, the DNA is TGCGCCAGCAGCCACCGTTTAGCGGGGGACTGGGATACGCAGTATTTT. Amino acids: CASSHRLAGDWDTQYF.

CDR3 loop: CASSLPLASGPYEQYF. For the CDR3, the DNA is TGTGCCAGCAGCTTGCCCCTCGCCAGCGGGCCTTACGAGCAGTACTTC. The chain links TRBV5-4 to TRBJ2-7; D is perhaps TRBD2 (6 bases). Trimming removed 1 base at V and 4 bases at J, with 18 bases between. Germline values: CDR1 SGHNT, CDR2 YYREEE (reference sequence). The CDR3 has 16 amino acids.

The genes are TRBV19 and TRBJ1-1; maybe TRBD1 (6 bases). Germline V lookup: CDR1 LNHDA, CDR2 SQIVND (reference sequence). V gave up 6 bases and J gave up 0 bases, with 8 bases separating them. The CDR3 is 13 amino acids. The CDR3 loop reads CASSHRVNTEAFF. CDR3 in DNA: TGTGCCAGTAGCCACAGGGTGAACACTGAAGCTTTCTTT.

This clone was recorded once. The V call is TRBV11-2, the J call TRBJ1-2; D is unresolved. The CDR3 consists of 12 residues. The V gene lost 5 bases and the J gene lost 1 base, with 5 bases spanning the gap. Germline V CDR1 and CDR2: SGHAT, FQNNGV. In nucleotides, the CDR3 is TGTGCCAGCAGCCGGGATAACTATGGCTACACCTTC. This translates into CASSRDNYGYTF.

J is TRBJ2-5 and V is TRBV6-2 or TRBV6-3, with 9 bases aligning to TRBD1. The V segment lost 2 bases and the J segment 3 bases; nucleotides outside the gene matches: 10. There are 17 residues in the CDR3. Germline CDR1 reads MNHEY; CDR2 reads SVGEGT. The CDR3 DNA reads as TGTGCCAGCAGTTACCTACGCCCTGGGACAGGGAAAGAGACCCAGTACTTC. Translating gives CASSYLRPGTGKETQYF.

This clone was counted only a few times. This rearrangement joins TRBV7-2 to TRBJ2-3; TRBD2 agrees at 10 bases. V trimming: 10 bases; J trimming: 4 bases; junction bases outside the gene matches: 8. The V gene's germline CDR1 is SGHTA and CDR2 FQGNSA. This CDR3 has 14 residues. The chain's CDR3 is CAIQAGGPSDTQYF. The CDR3 DNA sequence: TGTGCCATACAAGCGGGGGGGCCGTCAGATACGCAGTATTTT.

In this sample, this clone turned up once. The chain combines TRBV20-1 with TRBJ2-2; weak D call: TRBD2 (6 bases). Germline V CDR1 and CDR2: DFQATT, SNEGSKA (reference sequence). CDR3 length: 15 amino acids. Between the trimmed V and J ends, which lost 3 bases and 5 bases, there was a span of 16 bases. CDR3 in amino acids: CSASGAGTPTGELFF. In DNA, the CDR3 is TGCAGTGCTAGTGGGGCCGGGACTCCGACCGGGGAGCTGTTTTTT.